The present T cell receptor beta chain was sequenced within a study of OX40 agonist ivuxolimab in advanced cancers. Germline assignment: CDR1 MNHEY and CDR2 SMNVEV (reference sequence). This CDR3 region has 16 residues. V was pared by 6 bases and J by 1 base, with 18 bases between. This clone was observed once. Generated by immunoSEQ multiplex PCR, the TCRdb table keeps only in-frame clones and is missing some. Altogether 35,000 to 40,000 clones are present, 70% to 85% being singletons, with the ten largest covering 22%. The sequences come from CD4+ or CD8+ T cells sorted from blood, collected in a trial of the OX40 agonist ivuxolimab. The chain recombines TRBV27 with TRBJ1-1; no reliable D call. The source is an adult with an advanced solid tumor such as melanoma, head and neck, liver or kidney cancer. The CDR3 reads CASSSKAGHWNTEAFF. For the CDR3, the DNA is TGTGCCAGCAGCTCTAAGGCGGGTCACTGGAACACTGAAGCTTTCTTT.